This T cell receptor (beta chain) appears in the sequencing data of a study of blood T cell repertoires in COVID-19. Profiled with immunoSEQ multiplex PCR; TCRdb holds only in-frame clones, not every one. This table has 150,000 to 180,000 clones, over 65% appearing once. This clone showed up just a few times. Per germline, CDR1 SGHTA and CDR2 FQGNSA. J was trimmed by 3 bases and V by 4 bases; bases with no gene match: 6. The length of the CDR3 is 15 residues. Sequencing input: peripheral blood. The chain has TRBV7-2 and TRBJ1-3; 7 nucleotides align to TRBD1. This receptor was obtained from a man of 80 years or more with acute or convalescent COVID-19. CDR3 DNA sequence: TGTGCCAGCAGCTCCAAGACAGGGATTGGAAACACCATATATTTT. Its translation: CASSSKTGIGNTIYF.